One T cell receptor beta chain is described in this entry. No cognate antigen has been identified for it. Base-call qualities are not available, and no considerably larger clone is one nucleotide away. For sequencing of the TCRbeta CDR3 region, genomic DNA was extracted from the sorted cells. TCRbeta CDR3 regions were sequenced using the immunoSEQ Assay. TCRdb took this table from immuneACCESS and kept in-frame rearrangements with V and J called. Such tables lack part of the clones; where checked against another copy, unresolved V genes explain under half of the gap, and the rest is unexplained. This sample comprises 65,000 to 75,000 clones, approximately 90% of them detected only once. The top ten clonotypes cover roughly 1% of the sample. This sample is drawn from a study of OX40 agonist ivuxolimab in advanced cancers. Notes on the research overall: Ivuxolimab, which targeted the costimulatory receptor OX40 (CD134), was an agonistic, fully human IgG2 monoclonal antibody. Intravenous ivuxolimab was administered to patients every 2 weeks at six dose levels: 0.01, 0.1, 0.3, 1.5, 3 and 10 mg/kg. Partial responses occurred in three dose-escalation patients, of whom one had hepatocellular carcinoma and two had cutaneous melanoma. Of the roughly 51 dose-escalation patients, hepatocellular carcinoma was present in approximately 20, melanoma in about 15, renal cell carcinoma in 9 and head and neck cancer in 9. The purpose of peripheral TCRbeta sequencing was to test whether ivuxolimab changed TCR sequence diversity and led to clonal T-cell expansion. A male proportion of nearly 85% and a mean age of roughly 55 years, ranging from roughly 23 to 79, were recorded for the dose-escalation cohort. Patients were allowed to have had prior anti-PD-1, anti-PD-L1 or anti-CTLA-4 therapy, and approximately 37% of the dose-escalation patients had been treated with checkpoint inhibitors. The monotherapy dose-escalation portion (N ≈ 55 patients) of the phase I ivuxolimab trial is reported in the paper.

The trial excluded patients who had a history of autoimmune disease or were on systemic immunosuppression. Peripheral blood for TCR sequencing was collected from all dose cohorts at baseline, on cycle 4 day 1, and on cycle 7 day 1. The samples were taken from a phase I, first-in-human, multicenter, open-label dose-escalation trial of ivuxolimab. The trial enrolled adults with locally advanced or metastatic head and neck squamous cell, hepatocellular, melanoma or renal cell carcinoma. Before TCR sequencing, CD4+ T cells and CD8+ T cells were sorted from peripheral blood as separate populations. Overall study outcomes, separate from this receptor: In partial responders in the 0.1-3.0 mg/kg groups, normalized peripheral clonal expansion was found to be among the lowest, especially among CD8+ T cells. Antigen specificity was not determined for the clonally expanded peripheral T cells. Low levels of normalized T-cell clonal expansion were also seen in some patients who did not respond. At doses of 0.1 to 3.0 mg/kg, clonal expansion of both CD4+ and CD8+ blood T cells was observed from baseline to week 6. After ivuxolimab, expanded clones were on average more numerous among CD8+ T cells than among CD4+ T cells.

This material consisted of CD4+ or CD8+ T cells sorted from blood, taken in a trial of the OX40 agonist ivuxolimab. This clonotype was obtained from an adult with an advanced solid tumor such as melanoma, head and neck, liver or kidney cancer.

At the DNA level, the sequence is TGCGCCAGCAGCTTAGGGACCAGGGGGTTGGGGAATGAGCAGTTCTTC. This is translated as CASSLGTRGLGNEQFF. The V gene is TRBV5-1 and the J gene is TRBJ2-1, with TRBD1 identical over 7 junction bases. V ends up 2 bases short and J 7 bases short, with an unmatched junction base count of 12. Per the germline V gene, SGHRS is the CDR1 and YFSETQ is the CDR2. The CDR3 measures 16 amino acids from cysteine to phenylalanine. Just the 48-base CDR3 DNA is kept, in frame starting at base 1. With the portions outside the CDR3 filled from the reference TRBV5-1 and TRBJ2-1 genes, the complete variable region becomes KAGVTQTPRYLIKTRGQQVTLSCSPISGHRSVSWYQQTPGQGLQFLFEYFSETQRNKGNFPGRFSGRQFSNSRSEMNVSTLELGDSALYLCASSLGTRGLGNEQFFGPGTRLTVL.